This T cell receptor beta chain was recorded in a study of blood T cell repertoires in COVID-19. Overall study: T cells, B-cell-depleted T cells, or PBMCs supplied cDNA or gDNA.

Germline-derived CDR1 and CDR2 are LNHDA and SQIVND (reference sequence). J lost 4 bases, V lost 5 bases, and 10 bases had no gene match. The CDR3 covers 15 residues. The authors' processing: Reference gene primer amplification in the assay estimated nucleated cell counts. Clones were sequenced by immunoSEQ multiplex PCR, and TCRdb holds only the in-frame ones, with some missing. The V and J calls and the clone size are those of that table, but D and trimming were determined from the DNA. The data show almost 85,000 clones, around 89% seen once. All enrollees were roughly 18 to 89 years old and from roughly 22 US areas.

Sequencing used PBMCs or T cells enriched from blood (not recorded which). This sequence originates from a woman aged 50 to 60 with acute COVID-19. The chain couples TRBV19 to TRBJ1-1; 7 bases map to TRBD1. This chain's CDR3 is CASSPLRGGFTEAFF. The CDR3 DNA sequence: TGTGCCAGTAGTCCCCTCAGAGGGGGCTTCACTGAAGCTTTCTTT.